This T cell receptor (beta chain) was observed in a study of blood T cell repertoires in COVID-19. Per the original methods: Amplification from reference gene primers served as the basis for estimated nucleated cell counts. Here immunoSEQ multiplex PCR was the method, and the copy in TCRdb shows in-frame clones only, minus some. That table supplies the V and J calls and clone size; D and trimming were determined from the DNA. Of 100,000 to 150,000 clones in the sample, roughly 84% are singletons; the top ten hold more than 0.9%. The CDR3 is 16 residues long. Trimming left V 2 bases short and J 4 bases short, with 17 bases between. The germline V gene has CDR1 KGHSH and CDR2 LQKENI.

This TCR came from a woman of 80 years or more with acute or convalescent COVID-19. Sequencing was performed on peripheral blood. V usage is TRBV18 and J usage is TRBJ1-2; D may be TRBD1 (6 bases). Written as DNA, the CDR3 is TGTGCCAGCTCACCATTCAACAGGGTCTTCGGCTATGGCTACACCTTC. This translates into CASSPFNRVFGYGYTF. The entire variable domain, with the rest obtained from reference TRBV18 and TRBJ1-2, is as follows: NAGVMQNPRHLVRRRGQEARLRCSPMKGHSHVYWYRQLPEEGLKFMVYLQKENIIDESGMPKERFSAEFPKEGPSILRIQQVVRGDSAAYFCASSPFNRVFGYGYTFGSGTRLTVV.